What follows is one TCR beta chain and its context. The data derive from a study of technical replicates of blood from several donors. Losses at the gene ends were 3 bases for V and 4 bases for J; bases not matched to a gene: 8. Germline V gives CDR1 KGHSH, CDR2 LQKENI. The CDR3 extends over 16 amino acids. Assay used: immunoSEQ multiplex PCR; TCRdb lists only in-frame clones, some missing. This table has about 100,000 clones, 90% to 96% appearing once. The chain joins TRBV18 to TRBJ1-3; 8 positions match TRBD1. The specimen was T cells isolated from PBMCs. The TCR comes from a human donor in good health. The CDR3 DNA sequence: TGTGCCAGCTCACCTGTCGACAGGGGACCGGGAAACACCATATATTTT. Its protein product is CASSPVDRGPGNTIYF.